These 30 T cell receptor beta chains were sequenced from one sample in a study of control samples from healthy donors and cancer patients. Clones were sequenced by immunoSEQ multiplex PCR, and TCRdb holds only the in-frame ones, with some missing. The data contain roughly 69,000 clones, 83% of them singletons. The sequenced sample consisted of blood. Receptors originate from a man between 60 and 70 years old in good health.

The chain couples TRBV28 to TRBJ2-2; D is unresolved. The germline V and J ends were trimmed by 5 bases and 0 bases, with 13 bases remaining between them. The CDR3 is 16 residues long. Germline V gene lookup returns CDR1 MDHEN and CDR2 SYDVKM. The CDR3 region is CASSTLPRSNTGELFF. In DNA, the CDR3 is TGTGCCAGCAGTACCCTCCCGCGGTCGAACACCGGGGAGCTGTTTTTT.

The chain links TRBV6-2 or TRBV6-3 to TRBJ1-2; TRBD1 agrees at 7 bases. The V segment lost 5 bases and the J segment 1 base; nucleotides outside the gene matches: 4. The CDR3 sequence is 14 residues long. Germline lookup yields CDR1 MNHEY and CDR2 SVGEGT. DNA of the CDR3: TGTGCCAGCAGTGGGGACAGCGTTAACTATGGCTACACCTTC. Protein product: CASSGDSVNYGYTF.

This clone was detected ten times or more. This chain joins TRBV7-9 and TRBJ1-6, with TRBD1 as a possible D gene (6 bases). CDR3 length: 14 amino acids. The germline V gene encodes CDR1 SEHNR and CDR2 FQNEAQ (reference sequence). V was trimmed by 2 bases and J by 8 bases, leaving 10 bases between them. CDR3 sequence (DNA): TGTGCCAGCAGCTTACAGGGGACGGATTCACCCCTCCACTTT. It encodes CASSLQGTDSPLHF.

The chain employs TRBV10-3 and TRBJ1-5; D gene uncertain. Per the germline V gene, CDR1 is ENHRY and CDR2 is SYGVKD. V lost 0 bases, J lost 3 bases, and 3 bases lay in between. This CDR3 is 13 amino acids long. The DNA of the CDR3 is TGTGCCATCAGTGAGTCGATCAATCAGCCCCAGCATTTT. Protein sequence: CAISESINQPQHF.

The chain carries TRBV19 and TRBJ2-1, with D unresolved. Trimming took off 5 bases at V and 5 bases at J, with 7 bases between the two ends. CDR3 length equals 12 residues. Germline lookup yields CDR1 LNHDA and CDR2 SQIVND (reference sequence). For the CDR3, the DNA is TGTGCCAGTAGTGTGAGGAACAATGAGCAGTTCTTC. It translates to CASSVRNNEQFF.

V is TRBV14 and J is TRBJ1-3; no clear D gene. The V gene's germline CDR1 is SGHDN and CDR2 FVKESK. There are 14 residues in the CDR3. The V gene lost 0 bases and the J gene lost 0 bases, with 3 bases spanning the gap. CDR3 coding DNA: TGTGCCAGCAGCCAAGACCTCTCTGGAAACACCATATATTTT. Its translation: CASSQDLSGNTIYF.

The V gene is TRBV6-5, the J gene TRBJ2-7; the match to TRBD1 covers 7 bases. V was pared by 6 bases and J by 0 bases, with 8 bases of the junction left unmatched. In germline, CDR1 is MNHEY, CDR2 SVGAGI. This CDR3 spans 15 amino acids. In nucleotides, the CDR3 is TGTGCCAGCAGGACCAGGGACAGCTACTCCTACGAGCAGTACTTC. It codes for CASRTRDSYSYEQYF.

The chain uses TRBV9 and TRBJ2-1; tentative D call: TRBD2 (6 bases). Germline CDR1 is SGDLS and CDR2 is YYNGEE. CDR3 length: 16 residues. Trimming pared 3 bases from V and 7 bases from J, leaving 20 bases between. The CDR3 nucleotides read TGTGCCAGCAGCGAAACCGGGACTGGGACGGGGAATGAGCAGTTCTTC. Encoded protein: CASSETGTGTGNEQFF.

The chain employs TRBV5-1 and TRBJ2-5; no firm D call. Germline V gene sequence: CDR1 SGHRS, CDR2 YFSETQ. The V and J ends lost 0 bases and 2 bases respectively, with 14 bases between them. This CDR3 has 16 residues. CDR3 DNA sequence: TGCGCCAGCAGCTTGGCCACCGGCATCCTTCAAGAGACCCAGTACTTC. Amino acid sequence: CASSLATGILQETQYF. The complete variable domain, with remaining parts taken from reference TRBV5-1 and TRBJ2-5, reads KAGVTQTPRYLIKTRGQQVTLSCSPISGHRSVSWYQQTPGQGLQFLFEYFSETQRNKGNFPGRFSGRQFSNSRSEMNVSTLELGDSALYLCASSLATGILQETQYFGPGTRLLVL.

The rearrangement links TRBV12-3 or TRBV12-4 to TRBJ2-5; D assignment may be TRBD1 or TRBD2 (6 bases each). This CDR3 has 13 amino acids. The ends were cut back, 5 bases at V and 4 bases at J, with 11 bases in the middle. This chain's CDR3 is CASSPTGAETQYF. The CDR3 DNA follows: TGTGCCAGCAGTCCCACGGGGGCAGAGACCCAGTACTTC.

Only a few counts were recorded for this clone. The J gene is TRBJ1-6, the V gene TRBV7-9, with D unresolved. The CDR3 covers 12 residues. V was cut by 8 bases and J by 7 bases, with 9 bases left in between. Germline assignment: CDR1 SEHNR and CDR2 FQNEAQ (reference sequence). This CDR3 is CASSTNNSPLHF. DNA of the CDR3: TGTGCCAGCTCGACTAACAATTCACCCCTCCACTTT.

This clone was seen a single time. The rearrangement uses TRBV9 and TRBJ1-2; the D is unclear. The CDR3 runs 12 residues. V was pared by 0 bases and J by 8 bases, with 8 bases between. Germline loops: CDR1 SGDLS, CDR2 YYNGEE. The CDR3 sequence: CASSVGSSGYTF. CDR3 coding DNA: TGTGCCAGCAGCGTAGGATCCTCGGGCTACACCTTC.

CDR3 amino acids: CASPVRLRDTEAFF. The CDR3 DNA sequence: TGTGCCAGCCCGGTAAGGCTGAGGGACACTGAAGCTTTCTTT. V and J are TRBV28 and TRBJ1-1; D gene uncertain. The CDR3 sequence is 14 residues long. CDR1 and CDR2 from the germline V gene are MDHEN and SYDVKM. V was clipped by 8 bases and J by 3 bases, with 16 bases between them. The whole variable domain, filled in from reference TRBV28 and TRBJ1-1, reads DVKVTQSSRYLVKRTGEKVFLECVQDMDHENMFWYRQDPGLGLRLIYFSYDVKMKEKGDIPEGYSVSREKKERFSLILESASTNQTSMYLCASPVRLRDTEAFFGQGTRLTVV.

In its sample, this clone was seen a few times. V is TRBV2 and J is TRBJ1-2; no reliable D call. Germline assignment: CDR1 SNHLY and CDR2 FYNNEI. The CDR3 covers 13 residues. V gave up 5 bases and J gave up 0 bases, with 7 bases separating them. The CDR3 is CASSRRSNYGYTF. The CDR3 DNA reads as TGTGCCAGCAGTCGCCGTTCTAACTATGGCTACACCTTC.

This rearrangement joins TRBV7-3 to TRBJ2-2; 9 bases are a match to TRBD1. V lost 5 bases to trimming and J lost 6 bases; unmatched junction nucleotides: 10. This CDR3 has 16 amino acids. Per germline, CDR1 SGHTA and CDR2 FQGTGA. This chain's CDR3 is CASSLGGQGTSGELFF. CDR3 DNA sequence: TGTGCCAGCAGCCTAGGCGGACAGGGGACGTCCGGGGAGCTGTTTTTT.

This chain links TRBV6-5 with TRBJ1-5; 9 bases agree with TRBD1. The CDR3 is 15 amino acids. From germline, CDR1 is MNHEY and CDR2 SVGAGI. V shed 9 bases, J shed 2 bases, and the junction held 8 bases outside the gene matches. The CDR3 region has the DNA TGTGCCAGTCTCACAGGGGGCAGTGGCAATCAGCCCCAGCATTTT. This translates into CASLTGGSGNQPQHF.

V gene TRBV5-4 combines with J gene TRBJ2-7; 9 bases map to TRBD1. Per germline, CDR1 SGHNT and CDR2 YYREEE (reference sequence). Trimming at V came to 4 bases and at J to 3 bases, leaving 5 bases not matched to a gene. There are 14 residues in the CDR3. Here the CDR3 DNA reads TGTGCCAGCAGCACCCGGGACAGGGACTACGAGCAGTACTTC. Translated: CASSTRDRDYEQYF.

V is TRBV27 and J is TRBJ2-4; D may correspond to TRBD1 or TRBD2 (5 bases each). Trimming pared 4 bases from V and 0 bases from J, leaving 7 bases between. The length of the CDR3 is 14 residues. The germline gives CDR1 MNHEY, CDR2 SMNVEV (reference sequence). CDR3 loop: CASSSGTAKNIQYF. The CDR3, as DNA: TGTGCCAGCAGTTCCGGGACAGCCAAAAACATTCAGTACTTC.

V is TRBV24-1 and J is TRBJ2-3, with 11 bases lining up with TRBD2. J was trimmed by 0 bases and V by 2 bases; bases with no gene match: 6. Germline CDR1 reads KGHDR; CDR2 reads SFDVKD. The CDR3 consists of 18 residues. Here the CDR3 reads CATSDSGLAGLSTDTQYF. CDR3 DNA sequence: TGTGCCACCAGTGATTCCGGACTAGCGGGCCTTAGCACAGATACGCAGTATTTT.

The rearrangement joins TRBV4-2 to TRBJ2-3, with unresolved D. Germline V gene lookup returns CDR1 LGHNA and CDR2 YNFKEQ. The CDR3 length is 15 residues. V lost 4 bases, J lost 2 bases, and 13 bases lay in between. In DNA, the CDR3 is TGTGCCAGCAGCCTGGGTTGGGCCGCCACAGATACGCAGTATTTT. Its protein product is CASSLGWAATDTQYF.

The gene calls are TRBV4-1 and TRBJ2-1; D is undetermined. The CDR3 has 17 residues. With 2 bases removed from V and 0 bases from J, the gap between germline ends came to 14 bases. CDR1 and CDR2 (germline): MGHRA, YSYEKL. The CDR3, as DNA: TGCGCCAGCAGCCAATCCCCAGTGGGAAGCTCCTACAATGAGCAGTTCTTC. It translates to CASSQSPVGSSYNEQFF.

V and J are TRBV15 and TRBJ1-4; D uncertain. V lost 5 bases, J lost 6 bases, and 13 bases lay in between. CDR3 length: 14 residues. The germline V gene has CDR1 LNHNV and CDR2 YYDKDF (reference sequence). CDR3 amino acids: CATSGGRADEKLFF. CDR3 DNA sequence: TGTGCCACCAGCGGAGGGAGAGCTGATGAAAAACTGTTTTTT.

The rearrangement links TRBV2 to TRBJ2-7; TRBD2 might be the D (6 bases). Between the trimmed V and J ends, which lost 4 bases and 1 base, there was a span of 8 bases. CDR1 and CDR2 from the germline V gene are SNHLY and FYNNEI. CDR3 length equals 13 residues. This chain's CDR3 is CASSAGESYEQYF. The CDR3 nucleotides are TGTGCCAGCAGTGCGGGGGAGTCCTACGAGCAGTACTTC. Full variable domain (outside the CDR3, taken from reference TRBV2 and TRBJ2-7): EPEVTQTPSHQVTQMGQEVILRCVPISNHLYFYWYRQILGQKVEFLVSFYNNEISEKSEIFDDQFSVERPDGSNFTLKIRSTKLEDSAMYFCASSAGESYEQYFGPGTRLTVT.

The V and J genes are TRBV6-5 and TRBJ1-2; D ambiguous. Germline V gene data show CDR1 as MNHEY and CDR2 as SVGAGI. Trimming removed 8 bases at V and 3 bases at J, with 16 bases between. The CDR3 covers 14 residues. The CDR3 DNA follows: TGTGCCAGCGGGCCATTTCCTCGATACTATGGCTACACCTTC. It is translated as CASGPFPRYYGYTF.

The chain couples TRBV5-5 to TRBJ1-3; 7 bases line up with TRBD1. The CDR3 contains 17 residues. The germline gives CDR1 SGHKS, CDR2 YYEKEE (reference sequence). Losses at the gene ends were 1 base for V and 0 bases for J; bases not matched to a gene: 7. Written as DNA, the CDR3 is TGTGCCAGCAGCTTGTTACCGGGACAGATCTCTGGAAACACCATATATTTT. Translated: CASSLLPGQISGNTIYF.

V is TRBV15 and J is TRBJ1-3; unclear D gene. From germline, CDR1 is LNHNV and CDR2 YYDKDF (reference sequence). The V and J ends lost 1 base and 8 bases respectively, with 6 bases between them. The CDR3 runs 12 residues. The CDR3 loop reads CATSRVRDTIYF. In DNA, the CDR3 is TGTGCCACCAGCAGAGTAAGAGACACCATATATTTT. Combining the CDR3 with reference TRBV15 and TRBJ1-3 gives the whole variable domain DAMVIQNPRYQVTQFGKPVTLSCSQTLNHNVMYWYQQKSSQAPKLLFHYYDKDFNNEADTPDNFQSRRPNTSFCFLDIRSPGLGDTAMYLCATSRVRDTIYFGEGSWLTVV.

The chain carries TRBV25-1 and TRBJ2-7, with 8 bases identical to TRBD1. Germline V gene lookup returns CDR1 MGHDK and CDR2 SYGVNS. V was pared by 4 bases and J by 6 bases, with 5 bases of the junction left unmatched. This CDR3 contains 13 residues. The CDR3 DNA reads as TGTGCCAGCAGTGGGACAGGGACGGGCGAGCAGTACTTC. Residues: CASSGTGTGEQYF.

V usage is TRBV7-2 and J usage is TRBJ1-4; D remains unclear. CDR3 length: 13 residues. From germline, CDR1 is SGHTA and CDR2 FQGNSA. Trimming took 6 bases from V and 12 from J, leaving 17 bases between them. DNA of the CDR3: TGTGCCAGCAGTTCTGAGGGATTCGGTGAACTGTTTTTT. The encoded protein is CASSSEGFGELFF.

As DNA, the CDR3 is TGTGCCAGCCGCGGGCAGGGGATGCCTGGAAACACCATATATTTT. This encodes CASRGQGMPGNTIYF. The chain combines TRBV11-2 with TRBJ1-3; tentatively, D is TRBD1 (6 bases). The V end lost 8 bases, the J end lost 2 bases, and 16 bases lay between the germline ends. Germline-derived CDR1 and CDR2 are SGHAT and FQNNGV. The CDR3 loop spans 15 amino acids.

The sample holds a few counts of this clone. The V gene is TRBV3-1 (or the pseudogene TRBV3-2), the J gene TRBJ2-1, with 7 bases that match TRBD2. V lost 1 base, J lost 0 bases, and 6 bases stayed unmatched. The CDR3 length is 17 residues. Germline values: CDR1 LGHDT, CDR2 YNNKEL (reference sequence). The CDR3 region is CASSQGPGGSSYNEQFF. The DNA of the CDR3 is TGTGCCAGCAGCCAAGGTCCTGGCGGGAGCTCCTACAATGAGCAGTTCTTC.